The TCR beta chain described here comes from a study of blood T cell repertoires in COVID-19. From germline, CDR1 is MNHEY and CDR2 SVGAGI. CDR3 size: 13 residues. V was trimmed by 5 bases and J by 0 bases, leaving 7 bases between them. Method: immunoSEQ multiplex PCR; TCRdb's copy keeps in-frame clones and lacks some. Seen here are around 300,000 clones, roughly 87% observed once, and the top ten hold about 1%. Categorization into cohorts depended on clinical history that participants reported. Recovered status in Cohort 3 required two negative PCRs, clearance, or symptom resolution. The receptor's source is a woman aged 25 to 39 who had recovered from COVID-19. Sequencing was performed on PBMCs or T cells enriched from blood (not recorded which). The genes are TRBV6-5 and TRBJ1-1, with D hard to call. The CDR3 here is CASSINMNTEAFF. CDR3 DNA: TGTGCCAGCAGTATCAACATGAACACTGAAGCTTTCTTT.